These 29 T cell receptor beta chains share one sample of origin, sequenced in a study of shared clonotypes between healthy human individuals. The repertoire was sequenced with immunoSEQ multiplex PCR; TCRdb's copy has only in-frame clones and lacks some. Of roughly 2.2 million clones listed, approximately 93% were seen once; the top ten hold approximately 0.4%. Material for sequencing was naive CD4+ T cells from PBMCs. Noted subset: CD45RA+ positively selected. Every receptor here comes from a young man in good health. Some clones in this sample may be carry-over from other donors' samples.

The chain joins TRBV7-3 to TRBJ1-1, with D maybe TRBD1 (6 bases). This CDR3 is 16 amino acids long. Per germline, CDR1 SGHTA and CDR2 FQGTGA. Deletions cut 6 bases from V and 1 base from J, with 18 bases between. For the CDR3, the DNA is TGTGCCAGCAGTTTTAATTCGGACAGACAGAACACTGAAGCTTTCTTT. It translates to CASSFNSDRQNTEAFF.

To note about this clone: At the DNA level, this CDR3 is encoded by other sequences in the same sample as well. The chain joins TRBV7-2 to TRBJ2-3, with 7 bases identical to TRBD2. Trimming at V came to 1 base and at J to 3 bases, leaving 1 base not matched to a gene. The germline V gene encodes CDR1 SGHTA and CDR2 FQGNSA. This CDR3 has 14 residues. CDR3 nucleotide sequence: TGTGCCAGCAGCTTAGTACTAGCGACAGATACGCAGTATTTT. This gives the protein CASSLVLATDTQYF.

This clone was observed a single time. J is TRBJ1-3 and V is TRBV5-1; D call uncertain. Germline V gives CDR1 SGHRS, CDR2 YFSETQ. This CDR3 spans 14 amino acids. V dropped 4 bases and J dropped 2 bases, with 10 bases sitting between them. Here the CDR3 reads CASSPDITGNTIYF. For the CDR3, the DNA is TGCGCCAGCAGCCCGGATATTACTGGAAACACCATATATTTT.

On this clone: At one of its ends the junction is not consistent with the germline gene, which may arise from a read error. J is TRBJ2-3 and V is TRBV20-1; D ambiguous. This CDR3 has 8 amino acids. Germline V gene lookup returns CDR1 DFQATT and CDR2 SNEGSKA (reference sequence). CDR3 protein: CSARDRHF. CDR3 in DNA: TGCAGTGCTAGAGATCGTCATTTT.

This rearrangement joins TRBV5-5 to TRBJ2-7; 10 nucleotides align to TRBD2. This CDR3 has 16 amino acids. V shed 6 bases and J 5 bases; nucleotides not matched to a gene: 14. CDR1 SGHKS and CDR2 YYEKEE come from the germline V gene (reference sequence). The CDR3 loop is CASTPAASGSVNEQYF. The CDR3 DNA follows: TGTGCCAGCACCCCGGCGGCTAGCGGGAGTGTCAACGAGCAGTACTTC.

V is TRBV30 and J is TRBJ2-5, with D tentatively TRBD2 (6 bases). CDR3 length: 14 amino acids. V lost 3 bases, J lost 9 bases, and 20 bases lay in between. The germline CDR1 and CDR2 sequences are GTSNPN and SVGIG (reference sequence). CDR3 bases: TGTGCCTGGAGGGCGGCGGGGTCAGTTGGGGCCCAGTACTTC. It is translated as CAWRAAGSVGAQYF. Using reference TRBV30 and TRBJ2-5 for the parts outside the CDR3, the full variable domain is SQTIHQWPATLVQPVGSPLSLECTVEGTSNPNLYWYRQAAGRGLQLLFYSVGIGQISSEVPQNLSASRPQDRQFILSSKKLLLSDSGFYLCAWRAAGSVGAQYFGPGTRLLVL.

Comment on this clone: Other DNA sequences in this sample translate to the same CDR3. The chain uses TRBV6-5 and TRBJ2-5; D is ambiguous. The CDR3 totals 13 residues. Trimming stripped 5 bases from V and 2 bases from J, with 9 bases between. Germline V gives CDR1 MNHEY, CDR2 SVGAGI. DNA for the CDR3: TGTGCCAGCAGTCTCCCCGGGCAAGAGACCCAGTACTTC. Encoded protein: CASSLPGQETQYF.

The CDR3 bases are TGCGCCAGCAGCCATCCCCCCCAGGGCCTATATGGCTACACCTTC. Protein: CASSHPPQGLYGYTF. V is TRBV4-1 and J is TRBJ1-2; a possible D gene is TRBD1 (5 bases). V lost 3 bases and J lost 5, with 16 bases in between. CDR3 length equals 15 residues. Per germline, CDR1 MGHRA and CDR2 YSYEKL.

This chain uses TRBV5-1 with TRBJ2-3; 7 bases are shared with TRBD2. This CDR3 has 14 amino acids. V was pared by 0 bases and J by 5 bases, with 3 bases of the junction left unmatched. The V gene's germline CDR1 is SGHRS and CDR2 YFSETQ. The CDR3 region has the DNA TGCGCCAGCAGCTTGGCCGGGGGGATAGATACGCAGTATTTT. This gives the protein CASSLAGGIDTQYF.

Turning to this clone: Distinct nucleotide sequences in the sample also encode this CDR3. The chain couples TRBV18 to TRBJ2-7; 9 bases are a match to TRBD1. Germline CDR1 is KGHSH and CDR2 is LQKENI. This CDR3 region has 13 residues. Trimming at V came to 0 bases and at J to 6 bases, leaving 0 bases not matched to a gene. The DNA for the CDR3 is TGTGCCAGCTCACCACCGGGACAGGGCGAGCAGTACTTC. This translates into CASSPPGQGEQYF.

This clone was seen more than once but under ten times. CDR3 in DNA: TGTGCCATCAGGAAGGGGAATCTGGATGGCTACACCTTC. This encodes CAIRKGNLDGYTF. The V and J genes are TRBV10-3 and TRBJ1-2; TRBD1 is a possible D gene (5 bases). In germline, CDR1 is ENHRY, CDR2 SYGVKD. V gave up 6 bases and J gave up 6 bases, with 14 bases separating them. CDR3 size: 13 residues.

The chain links TRBV5-1 to TRBJ2-6; 9 nucleotides align to TRBD1. CDR1 and CDR2 (germline): SGHRS, YFSETQ. With 3 bases clipped from V and 0 bases from J, the junction kept 7 bases outside the gene matches. The CDR3 spans 18 residues. As DNA, the CDR3 is TGCGCCAGCAGCTCACCGGGACAGGGCCCCTCTGGGGCCAACGTCCTGACTTTC. Protein sequence: CASSSPGQGPSGANVLTF. Filled out from reference TRBV5-1 and TRBJ2-6, the complete variable domain reads KAGVTQTPRYLIKTRGQQVTLSCSPISGHRSVSWYQQTPGQGLQFLFEYFSETQRNKGNFPGRFSGRQFSNSRSEMNVSTLELGDSALYLCASSSPGQGPSGANVLTFGAGSRLTVL.

The rearrangement uses TRBV27 and TRBJ2-7, with 9 positions matching TRBD1. V shed 5 bases, J shed 2 bases, and the junction held 7 bases outside the gene matches. There are 15 residues in the CDR3. CDR1 is MNHEY, CDR2 SMNVEV, per germline (reference sequence). This CDR3 is CASSERTGDTYEQYF. The CDR3 bases are TGTGCCAGCAGTGAGAGGACAGGGGATACCTACGAGCAGTACTTC.

The gene calls are TRBV7-8 and TRBJ2-3; 7 bases are a match to TRBD2. V shed 5 bases and J 4 bases; nucleotides not matched to a gene: 6. Germline CDR1 is SGHVS and CDR2 is FQNEAQ. This CDR3 has 14 amino acids. This CDR3 reads CASSEGLSADTQYF. The CDR3, as DNA: TGTGCCAGCAGCGAGGGACTATCGGCAGATACGCAGTATTTT.

The genes are TRBV11-2 and TRBJ2-3; 13 bases agree with TRBD2. The germline V gene has CDR1 SGHAT and CDR2 FQNNGV. V shed 4 bases and J 0 bases; nucleotides not matched to a gene: 7. The CDR3 spans 18 residues. In nucleotides, the CDR3 is TGTGCCAGCAGCTCCGGACTAGCGGGGGCAGCTAGCACAGATACGCAGTATTTT. It encodes CASSSGLAGAASTDTQYF.

The sample holds a few counts of this clone. This sequence joins TRBV5-1 and TRBJ1-3; D remains unclear. V shed 1 base and J shed 0 bases, with 8 bases lying between them. The germline CDR1 and CDR2 sequences are SGHRS and YFSETQ. This CDR3 contains 15 residues. CDR3 nucleotides: TGCGCCAGCAGCTTGAGGCAGGACTCTGGAAACACCATATATTTT. Translated, it gives CASSLRQDSGNTIYF.

The sample holds one count of this clone. This chain uses TRBV21-1 with TRBJ1-2. TRBV21-1 is tagged as a pseudogene. The CDR3 length is 13 residues. The CDR3 spells CASMWGNIGGYTF. The CDR3 region has the DNA TGTGCCAGCATGTGGGGAAATATTGGAGGCTACACCTTC.

This clone was picked up a small number of times. The rearrangement joins TRBV7-6 to TRBJ1-1; tentatively, D is TRBD1 (5 bases). CDR1 and CDR2 from the germline V gene are SGHVS and FNYEAQ. Trimming left V 2 bases short and J 11 bases short, with 15 bases between. The length of the CDR3 is 13 residues. The CDR3 here is CASSLLFGGTAFF. The CDR3 nucleotides are TGTGCCAGCAGCTTATTGTTTGGGGGTACGGCTTTCTTT.

This clone showed up just once. The gene calls are TRBV5-4 and TRBJ1-5; D ambiguous. CDR3 length: 15 amino acids. Germline V CDR1 and CDR2: SGHNT, YYREEE (reference sequence). V was shortened by 4 bases and J by 0 bases, with 11 bases between the two germline ends. The CDR3 coding sequence is TGTGCCAGCAGCCCCAGGCCCGATAGCAATCAGCCCCAGCATTTT. It specifies CASSPRPDSNQPQHF.

The chain carries TRBV19 and TRBJ1-5; D is ambiguous. This CDR3 has 15 amino acids. Trimming took 7 bases from V and 2 from J, leaving 15 bases between them. Germline V gene sequence: CDR1 LNHDA, CDR2 SQIVND (reference sequence). As DNA, the CDR3 is TGTGCCAGTACTCCGACCAACGGGGGCAATCAGCCCCAGCATTTT. This sequence encodes CASTPTNGGNQPQHF.

V is TRBV20-1 and J is TRBJ1-1, with D hard to call. Between the trimmed V and J ends, which lost 3 bases and 12 bases, there was a span of 11 bases. Germline CDR1 is DFQATT and CDR2 is SNEGSKA (reference sequence). The CDR3 runs to 10 residues. The CDR3, as DNA: TGCAGTGCTAGCCGGGGAGTGACTTTCTTT. Amino acids: CSASRGVTFF.

The chain has TRBV19 and TRBJ1-1; D call uncertain. CDR1 is LNHDA, CDR2 SQIVND, per germline (reference sequence). The CDR3 totals 14 residues. The germline V and J ends were trimmed by 3 bases and 1 base, with 9 bases remaining between them. The DNA of the CDR3 is TGTGCCAGTAGTATGCCCCGAGCGAACACTGAAGCTTTCTTT. It is translated as CASSMPRANTEAFF.

This chain uses TRBV7-3 with TRBJ2-1; 8 bases match TRBD2. Germline V gives CDR1 SGHTA, CDR2 FQGTGA. V shed 5 bases and J 3 bases; nucleotides not matched to a gene: 6. This CDR3 region has 15 residues. The CDR3 bases are TGTGCCAGCAGCCCCTCTAGCGGGTTCTACAATGAGCAGTTCTTC. Translating gives CASSPSSGFYNEQFF.

The V call is TRBV9, the J call TRBJ2-5; TRBD1 agrees at 8 bases. V was clipped by 2 bases and J by 6 bases; unmatched bases: 18. CDR1 and CDR2 (germline): SGDLS, YYNGEE. The CDR3 contains 18 residues. The CDR3 region has the DNA TGTGCCAGCAGCGTGGGGGCAGGGGGCCCTTCCCTGGCACAGACCCAGTACTTC. It specifies CASSVGAGGPSLAQTQYF.

This clone came up once. Other nucleotide sequences from this sample produce the same CDR3. The V gene is TRBV30, the J gene TRBJ2-2; D is ambiguous. The germline gives CDR1 GTSNPN, CDR2 SVGIG (reference sequence). Trimming stripped 4 bases from V and 4 bases from J, with 4 bases between. CDR3 length equals 11 residues. CDR3: CAWTGTGELFF. In DNA form, the CDR3 reads TGTGCCTGGACGGGCACCGGGGAGCTGTTTTTT. Combining the CDR3 with reference TRBV30 and TRBJ2-2 gives the whole variable domain SQTIHQWPATLVQPVGSPLSLECTVEGTSNPNLYWYRQAAGRGLQLLFYSVGIGQISSEVPQNLSASRPQDRQFILSSKKLLLSDSGFYLCAWTGTGELFFGEGSRLTVL.

The V gene is TRBV6-6, the J gene TRBJ2-5, with a weak D call TRBD1 (6 bases). CDR1 is MNHNY and CDR2 is SVGAGI in the germline V gene (reference sequence). There are 10 residues in the CDR3. The CDR3 coding sequence is TGTGCAGGGGGAAGTGAGACCCAGTACTTC. Translation: CAGGSETQYF.

On this clone itself: Other DNA variants within this sample encode the same CDR3. The chain is built from TRBV5-1 and TRBJ2-1, with 11 bases matching TRBD2. V shed 0 bases and J 5 bases; nucleotides not matched to a gene: 1. Germline V gives CDR1 SGHRS, CDR2 YFSETQ. The CDR3 is 15 amino acids. The CDR3 DNA reads as TGCGCCAGCAGCTTGGGACTAGCGGGGAACAATGAGCAGTTCTTC. Protein sequence: CASSLGLAGNNEQFF.

This chain connects TRBV27 to TRBJ1-1, with D unclear. The CDR3 runs to 15 residues. Trimming shortened V by 3 bases and J by 3 bases, and 14 bases separated the two germline ends. The V gene's germline CDR1 is MNHEY and CDR2 SMNVEV (reference sequence). The CDR3 is CASSFRGPRDTEAFF. The CDR3 nucleotides read TGTGCCAGCAGTTTTAGAGGGCCAAGGGACACTGAAGCTTTCTTT.

V usage is TRBV7-9 and J usage is TRBJ1-2; possibly TRBD1 for D (5 bases). Trimming took 1 base from V and 4 from J, leaving 7 bases between them. Germline-derived CDR1 and CDR2 are SEHNR and FQNEAQ (reference sequence). This CDR3 is 13 amino acids long. CDR3 in DNA: TGTGCCAGCAGCTTAGAGACAGTCTATGGCTACACCTTC. Protein sequence: CASSLETVYGYTF.